The rows below give T cell receptor beta chains drawn from one sample of a study of chemoradiotherapy in HPV16-positive cancers. Here immunoSEQ multiplex PCR was the method, and the copy in TCRdb shows in-frame clones only, minus some. The sample has some 13,000 clones, about three quarters seen once; the top ten hold around 8%. This sample was gathered from a patient who underwent chemoradiotherapy. The origin of the receptors is a human donor with HPV-associated anogenital cancer. Both conserved end residues are part of each CDR3. Each record gives: J gene, clone size, V gene, D gene, CDR3 protein, CDR3 DNA. D genes are given only for firm matches. Part of the rows lack a size; the others show once, few, many or a class for expanded clones.

>TRBJ2-7|-|TRBV28|-
CASSLVGPMGEQYF
TGTGCCAGCAGTTTAGTCGGTCCAATGGGTGAGCAGTACTTC
>TRBJ2-1|-|TRBV5-1|TRBD2
CASSLQGGRGYNEQFF
TGCGCCAGCAGCTTGCAAGGCGGGAGAGGATACAATGAGCAGTTCTTC
>TRBJ1-2|-|TRBV7-9|-
CASSLGVDDGYTF
TGTGCCAGCAGCTTAGGTGTGGATGATGGCTACACCTTC
>TRBJ2-5|-|TRBV19|TRBD1
CATGTGDQETQYF
TGTGCCACCGGGACAGGTGACCAAGAGACCCAGTACTTC
>TRBJ1-5|few|TRBV29-1|TRBD1
CSVGTGEGQPQHF
TGCAGCGTTGGGACAGGGGAGGGTCAGCCCCAGCATTTT
>TRBJ2-7|-|TRBV7-2|TRBD1
CASSLGTGSYEQYF
TGTGCCAGCAGCTTAGGGACAGGGTCCTACGAGCAGTACTTC
>TRBJ2-4|-|TRBV9|TRBD2
CASSVEARGGPSGKGAKNIQYF
TGTGCCAGCAGCGTAGAGGCCCGGGGCGGCCCTAGCGGCAAGGGGGCCAAAAACATTCAGTACTTC
>TRBJ2-1|once|TRBV15|TRBD2
CATSRDLAGGKGWQFF
TGTGCCACCAGCAGAGATCTCGCGGGAGGGAAAGGATGGCAGTTCTTC
>TRBJ1-2|few|TRBV19|-
CASTNMGGYGYTF
TGTGCCAGTACAAATATGGGAGGTTATGGCTACACCTTC
>TRBJ1-2|-|TRBV10-2|TRBD1
CASGGTVYNGYTF
TGCGCCAGCGGGGGGACAGTTTACAATGGCTACACCTTC
>TRBJ1-6|-|TRBV5-6|-
CASSSAGISPLHF
TGTGCCAGCAGCTCAGCAGGGATTTCACCCCTCCACTTT
>TRBJ2-1|-|TRBV5-4|TRBD1
CASSSPLGSGTGDNEQFF
TGTGCCAGCAGCTCCCCCCTCGGATCCGGGACAGGTGACAATGAGCAGTTCTTC
>TRBJ1-2|-|TRBV28|-
CASSLYGGGSYGYTF
TGTGCCAGCAGTTTATATGGGGGGGGAAGCTATGGCTACACCTTC
>TRBJ1-2|-|TRBV6-5|-
CASRDDFNYGYTF
TGTGCCAGCCGGGACGACTTCAACTATGGCTACACCTTC
>TRBJ2-5|-|TRBV2|-
CASSSHRDDLQTQYF
TGTGCCAGCAGCTCCCACCGGGACGACCTCCAGACCCAGTACTTC
>TRBJ2-3|-|TRBV7-9|TRBD1
CASPRDRGDTQYF
TGTGCCAGCCCCCGGGACAGGGGAGATACGCAGTATTTT
>TRBJ1-2|-|TRBV4-3|TRBD1
CASSQEEGAHYGYTF
TGCGCCAGCAGCCAAGAGGAGGGGGCTCACTATGGCTACACCTTC
>TRBJ2-2|-|TRBV4-1|-
CASSNSGTHRRPGELFF
TGCGCCAGCAGCAACTCCGGGACCCATAGGAGGCCCGGGGAGCTGTTTTTT
>TRBJ2-7|-|TRBV28|TRBD1
CASRQGRGAYEQYF
TGTGCCAGCCGACAGGGGAGAGGGGCGTACGAGCAGTACTTC
>TRBJ2-5|-|TRBV7-8|TRBD1
CASSLDQGAFETQYF
TGTGCCAGCAGCTTAGACCAGGGGGCCTTTGAGACCCAGTACTTC
>TRBJ1-1|-|TRBV11-1|TRBD1
CASSSKTGTGYPEAFF
TGTGCCAGCAGCTCGAAAACCGGGACAGGGTACCCTGAAGCTTTCTTT
>TRBJ2-3|-|TRBV28|TRBD2
CASIKSGTGTDTQYF
TGTGCCAGCATTAAAAGCGGGACTGGCACAGATACGCAGTATTTT
>TRBJ2-3|once|TRBV10-2|TRBD2
CASKTSGSRTDTQYF
TGCGCCAGCAAGACTAGCGGCAGTCGCACAGATACGCAGTATTTT
>TRBJ2-1|-|TRBV14|TRBD2
CASSQLAGNYNEQFF
TGTGCCAGCAGCCAACTAGCGGGAAACTACAATGAGCAGTTCTTC